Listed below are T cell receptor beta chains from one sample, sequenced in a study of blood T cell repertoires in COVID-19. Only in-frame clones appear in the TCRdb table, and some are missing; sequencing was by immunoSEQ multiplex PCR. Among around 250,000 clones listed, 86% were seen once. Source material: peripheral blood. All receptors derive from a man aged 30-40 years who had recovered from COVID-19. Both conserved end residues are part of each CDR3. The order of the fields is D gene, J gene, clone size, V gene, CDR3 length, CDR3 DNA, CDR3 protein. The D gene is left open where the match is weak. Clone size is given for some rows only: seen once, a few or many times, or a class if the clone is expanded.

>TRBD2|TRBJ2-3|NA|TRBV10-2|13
TGCGCCAGCAACGTCGGGGGGGCAGATACGCAGTATTTT
CASNVGGADTQYF
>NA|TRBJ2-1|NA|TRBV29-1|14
TGCAGCGTTGCGCCCGGGAGCGGTTACAATGAGCAGTTCTTC
CSVAPGSGYNEQFF
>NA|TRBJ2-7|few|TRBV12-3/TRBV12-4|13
TGTGCCAGCAGTTTTACAGAATCCTACGAGCAGTACTTC
CASSFTESYEQYF
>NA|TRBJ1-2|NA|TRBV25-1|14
TGTGCCAGCAGTTATCAAAGTGCAGGATATGGCTACACCTTC
CASSYQSAGYGYTF
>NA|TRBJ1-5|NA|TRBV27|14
TGTGCCAGCAGTTTAAACGCAGGGGTTCAGCCCCAGCATTTT
CASSLNAGVQPQHF
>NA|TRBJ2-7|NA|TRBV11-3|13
TGTGCCAGCAGCTTCTTACAGGGTTATGAGCAGTACTTC
CASSFLQGYEQYF
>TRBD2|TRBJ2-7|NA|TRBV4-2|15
TGTGCCAGCAGCCAAGATCGGGGGGGGGCTACCGGGCAGTACTTC
CASSQDRGGATGQYF
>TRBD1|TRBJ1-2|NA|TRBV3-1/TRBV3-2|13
TGTGCCAGCAGCCCTTTAACAGGGGATGGCTACACCTTC
CASSPLTGDGYTF
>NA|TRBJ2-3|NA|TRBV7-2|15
TGTGCCAGCAGCAGCCTAGCGACTAGCACAGATACGCAGTATTTT
CASSSLATSTDTQYF
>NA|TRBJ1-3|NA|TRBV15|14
TGTGCCACCAGCAGAGAACTTTTCGGACGTCAGGGGTATTTT
CATSRELFGRQGYF
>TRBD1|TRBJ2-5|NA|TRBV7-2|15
TGTGCCAGCAGCTTAGTGTCACAGGGGGCAGAGACCCAGTACTTC
CASSLVSQGAETQYF
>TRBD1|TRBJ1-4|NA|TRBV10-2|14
TGCGCCAGCAGTGAACCTCAGGGGGATGAAAAACTGTTTTTT
CASSEPQGDEKLFF
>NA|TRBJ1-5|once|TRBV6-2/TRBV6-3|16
TGTGCCAGCAGTTACGGGGCAGGGGCGAACAATCAGCCCCAGCATTTT
CASSYGAGANNQPQHF
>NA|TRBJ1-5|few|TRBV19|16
TGTGCCAGTAGTATTGGAGGGGCTAGAGGCAATCAGCCCCAGCATTTT
CASSIGGARGNQPQHF
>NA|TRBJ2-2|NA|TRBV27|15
TGTGCCAGCAGTTGGGGGGGGCCTCGGACCGGGGAGCTGTTTTTT
CASSWGGPRTGELFF
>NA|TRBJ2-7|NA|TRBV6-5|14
TGTACCAGCACCCCACGGAGACTGTCCTCCGAGCAGTACTTC
CTSTPRRLSSEQYF
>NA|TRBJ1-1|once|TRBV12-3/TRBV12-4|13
TGTGCCAGCAGTTTGTCTGGGGGCCCTGAAGCTTTCTTT
CASSLSGGPEAFF
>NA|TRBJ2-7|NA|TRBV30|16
TGTGCCTGGAGTGTTGCTTCCCGGGGGGCCCCCTACGAGCAGTACTTC
CAWSVASRGAPYEQYF
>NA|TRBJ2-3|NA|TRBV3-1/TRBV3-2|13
TGTGCCAGCAGCCAAGGACTAGCAGATACGCAGTATTTT
CASSQGLADTQYF
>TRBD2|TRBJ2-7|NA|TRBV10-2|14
TGCGCCAGCCGGGGTAGCGGGGGGTTTAGCGAGCAGTACTTC
CASRGSGGFSEQYF
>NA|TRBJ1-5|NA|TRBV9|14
TGTGCCAGCAGCGTCGGACAGATCAATCAGCCCCAGCATTTT
CASSVGQINQPQHF
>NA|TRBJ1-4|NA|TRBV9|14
TGTGCCAGCAGCCGGTCCAGGGGCCAGGAAAAACTGTTTTTT
CASSRSRGQEKLFF
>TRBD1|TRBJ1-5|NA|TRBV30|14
TGTGCCTGGAGTCCTGGACAGGTCAATCAGCCCCAGCATTTT
CAWSPGQVNQPQHF
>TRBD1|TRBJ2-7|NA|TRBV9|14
TGTGCCAGCAGCCCCGCCGGGACAGGCTACGAGCAGTACTTC
CASSPAGTGYEQYF
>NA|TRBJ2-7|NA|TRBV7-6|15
TGTGCCAGCAGCATGGAGGGAAGGAGCTCCTACGAGCAGTACTTC
CASSMEGRSSYEQYF
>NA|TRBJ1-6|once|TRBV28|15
TGTGCCAGCAGTTTAGGGCAGGGCCCTAATTCACCCCTCCACTTT
CASSLGQGPNSPLHF
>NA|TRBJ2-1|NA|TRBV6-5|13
TGTGCCAGCGACAGATCCATTTACAATGAGCAGTTCTTC
CASDRSIYNEQFF
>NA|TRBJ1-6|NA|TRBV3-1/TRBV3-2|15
TGTGCCAGCAGCCAAGGCGACAGTTGGCAGTCACCCCTCCACTTT
CASSQGDSWQSPLHF